What follows are 19 T cell receptor beta chains derived from one specimen sequenced in a study of control samples from healthy donors and cancer patients. The table came from immunoSEQ multiplex PCR; TCRdb's copy has only in-frame clones and leaves some out. The top ten clones hold about 14% of a sample with 250,000 to 300,000 clones, more than 65% of them seen once. What was sequenced was PBMCs. The receptors come from an older woman with lung cancer.

The table lists this clone with a few counts. V and J are TRBV5-1 and TRBJ2-7; 14 positions match TRBD2. CDR3 length: 20 residues. The J segment lost 2 bases and the V segment lost 4 bases, leaving 17 bases of the junction unmatched. Germline CDR1 SGHRS, CDR2 YFSETQ. CDR3 DNA sequence: TGCGCCAGCAGCCAAGGGACTAGCGGGAGAGGGGTGTTAAGGACCTACGAGCAGTACTTC. This encodes CASSQGTSGRGVLRTYEQYF.

The rearrangement joins TRBV18 to TRBJ2-6; D might be TRBD1 (5 bases). There are 17 residues in the CDR3. Looked up from germline, CDR1 is KGHSH and CDR2 is LQKENI. Trimming left V 2 bases short and J 0 bases short, with 11 bases between. DNA of the CDR3: TGTGCCAGCTCACCAGCTCAGGGTTCCTCTGGGGCCAACGTCCTGACTTTC. This sequence encodes CASSPAQGSSGANVLTF.

The V call is TRBV9, the J call TRBJ1-1; TRBD1 agrees at 8 bases. This CDR3 has 14 residues. Germline-derived CDR1 and CDR2 are SGDLS and YYNGEE. Trimming cost V 6 bases and J 0 bases; bases outside gene matches: 4. As DNA, the CDR3 is TGTGCCAGCACCGGGGACAGGCTGAACACTGAAGCTTTCTTT. This sequence encodes CASTGDRLNTEAFF.

The chain has TRBV30 and TRBJ1-2, with no clear D. V was trimmed by 4 bases and J by 4 bases, leaving 13 bases between them. From germline, CDR1 is GTSNPN and CDR2 SVGIG (reference sequence). The CDR3 spans 13 residues. The CDR3 loop reads CAWKTSGFYGYTF. The CDR3, as DNA: TGTGCCTGGAAAACCTCGGGATTCTATGGCTACACCTTC. Using reference TRBV30 and TRBJ1-2 for the parts outside the CDR3, the full variable domain is SQTIHQWPATLVQPVGSPLSLECTVEGTSNPNLYWYRQAAGRGLQLLFYSVGIGQISSEVPQNLSASRPQDRQFILSSKKLLLSDSGFYLCAWKTSGFYGYTFGSGTRLTVV.

Only a few counts were recorded for this clone. The chain uses TRBV12-5 and TRBJ2-5, with D possibly TRBD1 on 6 matching bases. The CDR3 totals 13 residues. Between the trimmed V and J ends, which lost 5 bases and 4 bases, there was a span of 11 bases. Germline V lookup: CDR1 LGHNT, CDR2 FRNRAP. CDR3 sequence: CASGVDRGETQYF. Written as DNA, the CDR3 is TGTGCTAGTGGTGTGGACAGAGGAGAGACCCAGTACTTC.

J is TRBJ2-7 and V is TRBV10-2; 8 nucleotides agree with TRBD2. Germline values: CDR1 WSHSY, CDR2 SAAADI. The length of the CDR3 is 15 residues. J gave up 4 bases and V 1 base, and 6 bases lay outside the gene matches. In DNA, the CDR3 is TGCGCCAGCAGTGAGTTCGGGAGGGTGCAATACGAGCAGTACTTC. Amino acids: CASSEFGRVQYEQYF.

This clone has more than one count but fewer than ten. This rearrangement joins TRBV5-4 to TRBJ2-3; D is unclear. This CDR3 is 14 amino acids long. The V end lost 2 bases, the J end lost 6 bases, and 13 bases lay between the germline ends. CDR1 is SGHNT and CDR2 is YYREEE in the germline V gene (reference sequence). CDR3 region: CASSFIFGSDTQYF. CDR3 in DNA: TGTGCCAGCAGCTTCATATTCGGGTCGGATACGCAGTATTTT.

The CDR3 protein is CASSSGQANEKLFF. CDR3 nucleotide sequence: TGCGCCAGCAGCTCCGGACAGGCCAATGAAAAACTGTTTTTT. V is TRBV5-1 and J is TRBJ1-4; 7 bases match TRBD1. This CDR3 has 14 residues. Germline V CDR1 and CDR2: SGHRS, YFSETQ. Germline trimming cut 3 bases from V and 5 bases from J; bases unmatched to any gene: 4.

The J gene is TRBJ2-5, the V gene TRBV18, with 7 bases that match TRBD1. Germline assignment: CDR1 KGHSH and CDR2 LQKENI. The V segment lost 6 bases and the J segment 7 bases; nucleotides outside the gene matches: 11. The CDR3 totals 14 residues. CDR3 nucleotide sequence: TGTGCCAGCTCGAACCGACAGGGATCGGGGACCCAGTACTTC. It translates to CASSNRQGSGTQYF.

V and J are TRBV27 and TRBJ1-1; 7 bases are a match to TRBD1. In germline, CDR1 is MNHEY, CDR2 SMNVEV (reference sequence). J was trimmed by 5 bases and V by 5 bases; bases with no gene match: 5. The CDR3 spans 13 residues. This CDR3 reads CASSLKQGTEAFF. DNA for the CDR3: TGTGCCAGCAGTCTAAAACAGGGGACTGAAGCTTTCTTT.

The chain recombines TRBV5-6 with TRBJ2-2; D is possibly TRBD1 (5 bases). Per germline, CDR1 SGHDT and CDR2 YYEEEE. This CDR3 contains 14 residues. Trimming cost V 10 bases and J 0 bases, with 13 bases left between them. The CDR3 sequence is CASKQDANTGELFF. The CDR3 DNA reads TGTGCCTCTAAACAGGACGCGAACACCGGGGAGCTGTTTTTT. The variable domain in full, with the rest retrieved from reference TRBV5-6 and TRBJ2-2, is DAGVTQSPTHLIKTRGQQVTLRCSPKSGHDTVSWYQQALGQGPQFIFQYYEEEERQRGNFPDRFSGHQFPNYSSELNVNALLLGDSALYLCASKQDANTGELFFGEGSRLTVL.

The CDR3 region is CASSQGRLRESTDTQYF. CDR3 nucleotide sequence: TGCGCCAGCAGCCAAGGAAGGCTGCGGGAGAGCACAGATACGCAGTATTTT. The gene calls are TRBV4-1 and TRBJ2-3; 7 nucleotides line up with TRBD2. After removal of 1 base from V and 0 bases from J, the junction contained 7 bases not matched to a gene. The V gene's germline CDR1 is MGHRA and CDR2 YSYEKL. The CDR3 has 17 residues.

This chain connects TRBV7-9 to TRBJ1-2, with 8 nucleotides matching TRBD1. This CDR3 has 13 residues. Germline CDR1 is SEHNR and CDR2 is FQNEAQ (reference sequence). V was clipped by 5 bases and J by 7 bases; unmatched bases: 6. This CDR3 reads CASSPDRASGYTF. CDR3 in DNA: TGTGCCAGCAGCCCGGACAGGGCCTCTGGCTACACCTTC.

The DNA for the CDR3 is TGTGCCAGCAGTCTCTCCCAGGCAGTCATCGATGGCTACACCTTC. Its protein product is CASSLSQAVIDGYTF. The genes are TRBV7-2 and TRBJ1-2; unclear D gene. The length of the CDR3 is 15 residues. Germline V gene sequence: CDR1 SGHTA, CDR2 FQGNSA. V gave up 6 bases and J gave up 6 bases, with 20 bases separating them.

The gene calls are TRBV7-8 and TRBJ1-6; D gene uncertain. The germline V gene has CDR1 SGHVS and CDR2 FQNEAQ. The CDR3 length is 13 residues. The V and J ends lost 5 bases and 10 bases respectively, with 12 bases between them. The CDR3 sequence: CASSLYMGSPLHF. Here the CDR3 DNA reads TGTGCCAGCAGCCTATACATGGGCTCACCCCTCCACTTT.

This sequence joins TRBV11-2 and TRBJ1-1, with unresolved D. V lost 3 bases and J 6 bases, leaving 14 bases between the germline ends. The germline V gene encodes CDR1 SGHAT and CDR2 FQNNGV. The CDR3 extends over 14 amino acids. The CDR3 loop reads CASSLAPLMAEAFF. The CDR3 DNA is TGTGCCAGCAGCTTGGCTCCCCTTATGGCTGAAGCTTTCTTT.

The chain is built from TRBV5-8 and TRBJ1-2; TRBD1 aligns across 9 bases. From germline, CDR1 is SGHTS and CDR2 YDEGEE. The V segment lost 4 bases and the J segment 4 bases; nucleotides outside the gene matches: 5. This CDR3 has 14 residues. Written as DNA, the CDR3 is TGTGCCAGCAGCCGGGACAGGGACTTCTATGGCTACACCTTC. It yields the protein CASSRDRDFYGYTF.

V is TRBV5-5 and J is TRBJ2-3; the D call may be TRBD1 or TRBD2 (6 bases each). Trimming took off 4 bases at V and 2 bases at J, with 14 bases between the two ends. From germline, CDR1 is SGHKS and CDR2 YYEKEE (reference sequence). The CDR3 sequence is 15 residues long. The CDR3 reads CASSRLVGATDTQYF. CDR3 sequence (DNA): TGTGCCAGCAGCCGACTAGTGGGGGCCACAGATACGCAGTATTTT.

The V gene is TRBV2, the J gene TRBJ2-1; weak D call: TRBD1 (5 bases). CDR1 SNHLY and CDR2 FYNNEI come from the germline V gene. Trimming cost V 6 bases and J 6 bases, with 12 bases left between them. The CDR3 has 13 amino acids. The CDR3 protein is CASSVDSGNEQFF. The CDR3 region has the DNA TGTGCCAGCAGCGTCGACAGTGGCAATGAGCAGTTCTTC.